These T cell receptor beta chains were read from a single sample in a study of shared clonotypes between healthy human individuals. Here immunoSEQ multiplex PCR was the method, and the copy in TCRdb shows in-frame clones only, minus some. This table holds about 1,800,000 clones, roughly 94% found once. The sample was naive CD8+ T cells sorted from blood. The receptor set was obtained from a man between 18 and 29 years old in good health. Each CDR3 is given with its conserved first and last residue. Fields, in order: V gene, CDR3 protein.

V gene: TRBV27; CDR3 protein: CASSSGQSVEKLFF
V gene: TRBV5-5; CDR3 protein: CASSVDTNYGYTF
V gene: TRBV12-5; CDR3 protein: CASGQGLEINEQFF
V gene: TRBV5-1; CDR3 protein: CASRGAYEQYF
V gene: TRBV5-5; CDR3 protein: CASSLVGEGQPQHF
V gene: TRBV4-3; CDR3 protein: CASSQAGQGNTEAFF
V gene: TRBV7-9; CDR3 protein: CASSLVTPRGAYEQYF
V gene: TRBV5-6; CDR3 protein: CASSLPSFGASGNTIYF
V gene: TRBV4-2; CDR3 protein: CASSPPPGAEAFF
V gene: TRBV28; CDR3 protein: CASSMGQSSYEQYF
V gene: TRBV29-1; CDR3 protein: CSVVYRGLGETQYF
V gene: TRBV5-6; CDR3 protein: CASSTGLKPYEQYF
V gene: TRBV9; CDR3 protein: CASSVEAGYNSRELFF
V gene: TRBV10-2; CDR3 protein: CATMTGVGTEAFF
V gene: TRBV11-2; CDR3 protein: CASSVQGNYGYTF
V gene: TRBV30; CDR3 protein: CAWSPSSGLDTQYF
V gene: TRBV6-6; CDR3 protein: CASSYSNADQYEQYF
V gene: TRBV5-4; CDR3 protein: CASSSQDSPGYGYTF
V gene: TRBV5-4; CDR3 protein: CASSLSDQETQYF
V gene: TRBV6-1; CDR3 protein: CASSPREAKNIQYF
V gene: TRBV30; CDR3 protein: CAWGASSYNEQFF
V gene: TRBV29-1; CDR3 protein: CSVVGVDTEAFF
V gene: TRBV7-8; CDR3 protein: CASSHLAGAPTDTQYF
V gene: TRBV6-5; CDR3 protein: CASSTVAGTDTQYF
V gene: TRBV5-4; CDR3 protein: CASSLTGTENEQFF
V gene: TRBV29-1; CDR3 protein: CSVGQTQEKLFF
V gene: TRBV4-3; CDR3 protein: CASSQVSYNEQFF
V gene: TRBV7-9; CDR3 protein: CASSTDSYEQYF
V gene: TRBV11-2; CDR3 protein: CASSLGLAGKGEQFF
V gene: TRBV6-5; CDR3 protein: CASSPQREKGETQYF
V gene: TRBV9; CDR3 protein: CASSVGGGTTEAFF
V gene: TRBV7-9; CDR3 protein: CASSSTGLAGKETQYF
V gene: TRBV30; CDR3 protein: CAWSVDRTHSTDTQYF
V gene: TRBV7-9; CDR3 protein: CASSGISVQYF
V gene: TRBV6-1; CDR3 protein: CASSEARGGYEQYF
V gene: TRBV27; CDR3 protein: CASSSRDRGGADGYTF
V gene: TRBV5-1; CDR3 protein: CASRFGTGDYEQYF
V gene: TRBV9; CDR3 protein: CASSVGGGPQETQYF
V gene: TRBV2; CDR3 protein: CASSPWSNQPQHF
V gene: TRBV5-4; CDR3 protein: CASSLQGDFAYTF
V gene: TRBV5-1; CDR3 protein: CASSLGMGMSSYEQYF
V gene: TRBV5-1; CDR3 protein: CASSLDSYTEAFF
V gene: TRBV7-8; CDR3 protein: CASSSSGSSYEQYF
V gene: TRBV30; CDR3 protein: CAWGLGGVNEQFF
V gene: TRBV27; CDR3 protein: CASSPGLLEGNEQFF
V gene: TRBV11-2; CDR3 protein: CASSLPSGGRETQYF
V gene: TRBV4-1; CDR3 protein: CASSQDPMGYEQYF
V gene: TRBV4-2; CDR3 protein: CASSLQLGETQYF
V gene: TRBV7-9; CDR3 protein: CASSFRFIGGSETQYF